This T cell receptor beta chain was captured in a study of OX40 agonist ivuxolimab in advanced cancers. Assay used: immunoSEQ multiplex PCR; TCRdb lists only in-frame clones, some missing. The sample has under 100,000 clones; around 91% are singletons. Patients with autoimmune history or systemic immunosuppression were excluded. Germline CDR1 SEHNR, CDR2 FQNEAQ (reference sequence). V was clipped by 5 bases and J by 1 base; unmatched bases: 6. The CDR3 length is 15 residues. The specimen comprised CD4+ or CD8+ T cells sorted from blood, sampled in a trial of the OX40 agonist ivuxolimab. This chain joins TRBV7-9 and TRBJ2-7; 9 bases fit TRBD1. This clonotype was obtained from an adult with an advanced solid tumor such as melanoma, head and neck, liver or kidney cancer. The CDR3 loop reads CASSHQGQGSYEQYF. DNA of the CDR3: TGTGCCAGCAGCCACCAGGGACAGGGATCCTACGAGCAGTACTTC. The full variable domain, in which reference TRBV7-9 and TRBJ2-7 provide the parts outside the CDR3, is DTGVSQNPRHKITKRGQNVTFRCDPISEHNRLYWYRQTLGQGPEFLTYFQNEAQLEKSRLLSDRFSAERPKGSFSTLEIQRTEQGDSAMYLCASSHQGQGSYEQYFGPGTRLTVT.